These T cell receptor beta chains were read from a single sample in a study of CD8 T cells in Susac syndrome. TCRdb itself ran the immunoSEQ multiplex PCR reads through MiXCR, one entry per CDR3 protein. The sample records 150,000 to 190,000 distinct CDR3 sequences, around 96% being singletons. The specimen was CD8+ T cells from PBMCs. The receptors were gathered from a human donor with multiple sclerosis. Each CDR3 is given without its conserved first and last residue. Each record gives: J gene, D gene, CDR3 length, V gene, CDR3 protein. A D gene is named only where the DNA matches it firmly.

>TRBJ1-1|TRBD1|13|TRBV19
ASSIAGQGASEAF
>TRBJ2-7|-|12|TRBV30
AWSWSGPIYEQY
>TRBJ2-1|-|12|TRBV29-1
SVKRDGSYNEQF
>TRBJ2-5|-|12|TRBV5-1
ASSLGRYQETQY
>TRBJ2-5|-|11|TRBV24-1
ATSAAGRETQY
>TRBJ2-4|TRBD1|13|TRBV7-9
ASSILRTGRNIQY
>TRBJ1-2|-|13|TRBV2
ASMRNPGDPDGYT
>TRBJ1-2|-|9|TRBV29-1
SAASDYGYT
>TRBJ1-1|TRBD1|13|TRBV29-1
SAQGVLGMNTEAF
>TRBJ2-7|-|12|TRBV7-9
ASSPRTVWYEQY
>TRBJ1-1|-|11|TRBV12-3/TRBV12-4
ASSTIPRTEAF
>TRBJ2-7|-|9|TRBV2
ASRVLYEQY
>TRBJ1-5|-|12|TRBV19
ASSIRAEYQPQH
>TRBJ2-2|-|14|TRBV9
ASSVAGITNTGELF
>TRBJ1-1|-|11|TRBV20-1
SAGEVRQTEAF
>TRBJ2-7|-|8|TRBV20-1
SAGAYEQY
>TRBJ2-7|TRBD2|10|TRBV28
ASSRRGGEQY
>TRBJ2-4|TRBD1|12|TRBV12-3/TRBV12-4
ASSTGTGVNIQY
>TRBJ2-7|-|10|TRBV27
ASRGNRDEQY
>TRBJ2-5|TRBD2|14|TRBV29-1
SVEDRERGGRPAQY
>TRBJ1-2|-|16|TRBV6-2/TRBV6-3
ASSPLRRTATLNYGYT
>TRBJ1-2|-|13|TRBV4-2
ASSQDRGGAGGYT
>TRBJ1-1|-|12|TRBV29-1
SVEGGSVNTEAF
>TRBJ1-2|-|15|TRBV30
ASALTSWRDSRNGYT
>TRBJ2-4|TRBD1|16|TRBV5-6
ASSPTGTGQGSKNIQY
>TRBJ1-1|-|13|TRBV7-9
ASSLVGGSNTEAF
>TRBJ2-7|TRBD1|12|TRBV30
AWSVGTGSYEQY
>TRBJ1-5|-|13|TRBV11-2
ASSLGPGSNQPQH
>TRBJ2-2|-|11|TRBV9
ASKEGNTGELF
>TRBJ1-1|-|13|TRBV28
ASSAGQPMNTEAF
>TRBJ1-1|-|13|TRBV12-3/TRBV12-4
ASSFGSGVNTEAF
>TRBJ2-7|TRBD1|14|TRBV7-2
ASSLAQTGRYYEQY
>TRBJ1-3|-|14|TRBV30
AWRVRQALSGNTIY
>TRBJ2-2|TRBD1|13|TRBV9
ASTVQQGAGGELF
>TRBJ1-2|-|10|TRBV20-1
SARDAGYGYT
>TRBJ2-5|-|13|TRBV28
ASSFRAGTQETQY
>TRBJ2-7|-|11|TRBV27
ASSAGLGGEQY
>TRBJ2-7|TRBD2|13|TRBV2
ASRVSGGDPYEQY